This T cell receptor beta chain emerged from a study of OX40 agonist ivuxolimab in advanced cancers. A note on the overall study: Ivuxolimab, which targeted the costimulatory receptor OX40 (CD134), was an agonistic, fully human IgG2 monoclonal antibody. Peripheral TCRbeta sequencing aimed to test whether ivuxolimab altered TCR sequence diversity and caused clonal T-cell expansion. The paper covers the monotherapy dose-escalation part of the phase I ivuxolimab trial, which included N of about 51 patients. Patients were allowed to have had prior anti-PD-1, anti-PD-L1 or anti-CTLA-4 therapy, and approximately 40% of the dose-escalation patients had been treated with checkpoint inhibitors. Intravenous ivuxolimab was administered to patients every 2 weeks at six dose levels: 0.01, 0.1, 0.3, 1.5, 3 and 10 mg/kg. Three dose-escalation patients achieved partial responses, one with hepatocellular carcinoma and two with cutaneous melanoma. Among the roughly 52 dose-escalation patients, around 20 had hepatocellular carcinoma, some 15 melanoma, 9 renal cell carcinoma and 9 head and neck cancer. A male proportion of roughly 80% and a mean age of about 60 years, ranging from roughly 23 to 90, were recorded for the dose-escalation cohort. Overall study outcomes, separate from this receptor: At doses from 0.1 to 3.0 mg/kg, clonal expansion was seen in both CD4+ and CD8+ blood T cells between baseline and week 6. Low levels of normalized T-cell clonal expansion were also seen in some patients who did not respond. Partial responders in the 0.1-3.0 mg/kg groups had among the lowest normalized peripheral clonal expansion, especially among CD8+ T cells. After ivuxolimab, more expanded clones were found on average in CD8+ T cells than in CD4+ T cells. The antigen specificity of the peripheral T cells that underwent clonal expansion was not determined.

V and J are truncated by 0 bases and 8 bases respectively, leaving an intervening sequence of 15 bases. The germline V gene sets CDR1 to SGHRS and CDR2 to YFSETQ. The CDR3 measures 15 amino acids from cysteine to phenylalanine. Just CDR3 DNA is preserved here, 45 bases in frame from base 1. This clone was observed a handful of times. This receptor's antigen is unknown. No per-base quality is available; no much larger clone lies one base away. Patients with a history of autoimmune disease or receiving systemic immunosuppression were excluded from the trial. Peripheral blood for TCR sequencing was drawn from every dose cohort at baseline, at cycle 4 day 1 and at cycle 7 day 1. The samples were drawn from a first-in-human, open-label, multicenter phase I dose-escalation trial of ivuxolimab. Adults with locally advanced or metastatic melanoma, renal cell, hepatocellular, or head and neck squamous cell carcinoma were enrolled in the trial. CD4+ and CD8+ T cells were sorted separately from peripheral blood before TCR sequencing.

Genomic DNA was extracted from sorted cells for sequencing of the TCRbeta CDR3 region. The immunoSEQ Assay was used to sequence the TCRbeta CDR3 regions. What TCRdb holds here is the immuneACCESS table cut down to in-frame rearrangements. Part of the clones is not present; checked against another copy, under half of the missing clones reflect an unresolved V gene, and the others are unexplained. Within this sample are 50,000 to 65,000 clones, with roughly 89% of them counted one time only. Roughly 0.69% of the sample is in the top ten clones. The input for sequencing was CD4+ or CD8+ T cells sorted from blood, taken in a trial of the OX40 agonist ivuxolimab. Here the chain combines TRBV5-1 and TRBJ2-1, with TRBD1 as a weak D call on 5 bases. The source is an adult with an advanced solid tumor such as melanoma, head and neck, liver or kidney cancer. The DNA reads as follows: TGCGCCAGCAGCTTGGAGGACACTGCCAGGGATGAGCAGTTCTTC. Its translation reads: CASSLEDTARDEQFF.